This T cell receptor beta chain appears in the sequencing data of a study of spatial heterogeneity in lung cancer. Study overall: Compared with alpha-chain sequences, beta-chain sequences were consistently detected in greater numbers.

Unmatched junction bases numbered 8, after V lost 1 base and J lost 8 bases. Germline-derived CDR1 and CDR2 are MGHRA and YSYEKL. The CDR3 is 15 residues long. Individually, TCR cDNA molecules were each labelled with a unique molecular identifier. TCRdb redid the calling of the 5' RACE reads with MiXCR, one entry per CDR3 protein. The data contain approximately 5,000 distinct CDR3 sequences, under 7.5% of them singletons. Findings and caveats of the study: Mutation counts in tumors were tracked by counts of expanded intratumoral alpha and beta TCRs.

This clonotype was seen at least ten times. What it binds is unknown. Sample time point: sample taken at primary tumor resection. V is TRBV4-1 and J is TRBJ1-5; 7 positions match TRBD1. This TCR was sampled from a male donor with early-stage non-small cell lung cancer. Sequencing used lung tumor tissue, obtained at surgery. CDR3 amino acids: CASSQGQGERKPQHF. CDR3 bases: TGCGCCAGCAGCCAAGGGCAGGGGGAAAGAAAGCCCCAGCATTTT.